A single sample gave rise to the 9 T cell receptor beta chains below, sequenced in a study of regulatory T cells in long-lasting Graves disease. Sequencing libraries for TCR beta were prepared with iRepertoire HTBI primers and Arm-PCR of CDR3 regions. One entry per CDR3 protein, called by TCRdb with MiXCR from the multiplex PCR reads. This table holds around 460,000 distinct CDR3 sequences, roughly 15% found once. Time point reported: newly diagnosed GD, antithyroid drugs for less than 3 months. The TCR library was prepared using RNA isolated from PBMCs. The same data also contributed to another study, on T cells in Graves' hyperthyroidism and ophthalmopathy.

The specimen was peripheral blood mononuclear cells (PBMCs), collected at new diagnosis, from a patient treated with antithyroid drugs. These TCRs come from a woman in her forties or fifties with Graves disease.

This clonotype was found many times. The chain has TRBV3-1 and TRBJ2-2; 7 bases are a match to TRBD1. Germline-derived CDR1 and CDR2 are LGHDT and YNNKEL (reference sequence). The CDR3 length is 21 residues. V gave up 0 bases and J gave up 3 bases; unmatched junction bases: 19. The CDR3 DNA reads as TGTGCCAGCAGCCAAGATTGGGTTTATGGAGACAGGGTAACGGACACCGGGGAGCTGTTTTTT. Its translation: CASSQDWVYGDRVTDTGELFF.

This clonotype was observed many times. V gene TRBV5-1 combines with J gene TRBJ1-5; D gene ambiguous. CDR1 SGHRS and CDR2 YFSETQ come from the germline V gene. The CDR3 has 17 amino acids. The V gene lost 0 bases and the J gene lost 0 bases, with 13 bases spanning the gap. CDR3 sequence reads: CASSLVLSEVSNQPQHF. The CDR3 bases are TGCGCCAGCAGCTTGGTATTGTCTGAAGTTAGCAATCAGCCCCAGCATTTT.

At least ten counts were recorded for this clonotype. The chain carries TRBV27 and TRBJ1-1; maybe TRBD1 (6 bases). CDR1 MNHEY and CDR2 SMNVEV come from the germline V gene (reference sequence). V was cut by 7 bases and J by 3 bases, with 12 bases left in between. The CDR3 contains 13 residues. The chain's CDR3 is CASKNRVDTEAFF. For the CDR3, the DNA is TGTGCCAGCAAGAACAGGGTGGACACTGAAGCTTTCTTT.

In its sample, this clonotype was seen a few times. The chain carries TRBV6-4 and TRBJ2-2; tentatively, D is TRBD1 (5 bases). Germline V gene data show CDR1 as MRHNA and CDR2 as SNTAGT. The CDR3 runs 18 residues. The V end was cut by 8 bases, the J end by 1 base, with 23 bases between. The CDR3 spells CASRPPPAWTKNTGELFF. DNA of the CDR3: TGTGCCAGCCGACCCCCTCCGGCCTGGACAAAGAACACCGGGGAGCTGTTTTTT.

The CDR3 spells CAISDLYNEQFF. The CDR3 nucleotides are TGTGCCATCAGTGATCTGTACAATGAGCAGTTCTTC. The V and J genes are TRBV10-3 and TRBJ2-1; D uncertain. V lost 3 bases and J lost 4, with 4 bases in between. Per the germline V gene, CDR1 is ENHRY and CDR2 is SYGVKD. The length of the CDR3 is 12 residues.

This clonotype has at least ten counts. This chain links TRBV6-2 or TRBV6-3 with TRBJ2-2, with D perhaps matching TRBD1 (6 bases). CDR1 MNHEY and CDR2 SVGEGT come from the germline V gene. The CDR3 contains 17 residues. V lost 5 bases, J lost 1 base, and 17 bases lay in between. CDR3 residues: CASSESPMGQNTGELFF. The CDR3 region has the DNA TGTGCCAGCAGTGAGTCTCCCATGGGACAGAACACCGGGGAGCTGTTTTTT.

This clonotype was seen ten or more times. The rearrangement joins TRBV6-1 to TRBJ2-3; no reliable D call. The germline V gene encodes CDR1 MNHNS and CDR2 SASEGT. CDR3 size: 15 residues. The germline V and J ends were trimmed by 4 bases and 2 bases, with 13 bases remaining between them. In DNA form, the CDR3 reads TGTGCCAGCAGTGGGCATCCATCACTCACAGATACGCAGTATTTT. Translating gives CASSGHPSLTDTQYF.

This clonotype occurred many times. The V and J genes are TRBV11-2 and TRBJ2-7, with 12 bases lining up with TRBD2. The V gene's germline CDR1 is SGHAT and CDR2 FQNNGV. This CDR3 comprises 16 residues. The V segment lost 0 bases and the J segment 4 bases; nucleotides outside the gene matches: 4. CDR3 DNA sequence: TGTGCCAGCAGCTTAGATCAGGGGACTAGCGGGTACGAGCAGTACTTC. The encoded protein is CASSLDQGTSGYEQYF.

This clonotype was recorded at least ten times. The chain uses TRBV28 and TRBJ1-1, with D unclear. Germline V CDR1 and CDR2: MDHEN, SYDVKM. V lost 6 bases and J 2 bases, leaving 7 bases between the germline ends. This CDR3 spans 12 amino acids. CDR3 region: CASSLLNTEAFF. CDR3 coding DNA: TGTGCCAGCAGCCTACTTAACACTGAAGCTTTCTTT.